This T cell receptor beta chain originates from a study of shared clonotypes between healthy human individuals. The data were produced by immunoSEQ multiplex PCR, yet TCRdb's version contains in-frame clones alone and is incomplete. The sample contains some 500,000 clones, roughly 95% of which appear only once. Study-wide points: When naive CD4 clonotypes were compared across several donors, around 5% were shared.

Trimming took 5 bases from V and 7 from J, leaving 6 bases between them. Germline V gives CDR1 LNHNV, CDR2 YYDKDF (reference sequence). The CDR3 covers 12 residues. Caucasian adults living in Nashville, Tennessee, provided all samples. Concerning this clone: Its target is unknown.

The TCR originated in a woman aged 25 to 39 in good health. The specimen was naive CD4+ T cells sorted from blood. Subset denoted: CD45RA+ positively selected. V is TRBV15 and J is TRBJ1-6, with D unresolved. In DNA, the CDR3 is TGTGCCACCAGCCGGGCCAATTCACCCCTCCACTTT. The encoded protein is CATSRANSPLHF.